These 10 T cell receptor beta chains were all obtained from the same sample, sequenced in a study of regulatory T cells in long-lasting Graves disease. Sequencing libraries for TCR beta were prepared with iRepertoire HTBI primers and Arm-PCR of CDR3 regions. TCRdb re-analysed the multiplex PCR reads in MiXCR, keeping a single row per CDR3 protein. Here the sample spans 550,000 to 700,000 distinct CDR3 sequences, 15% to 20% being singletons. Time point denoted: newly diagnosed GD, antithyroid drugs for less than 3 months. Making the TCR library involved RNA that had been extracted from PBMCs. The same sample was also used in a study of T cells in Graves' hyperthyroidism and ophthalmopathy.

The material sequenced was peripheral blood mononuclear cells (PBMCs), taken at new diagnosis, from a patient treated with antithyroid drugs. The receptors originated from a man between 18 and 29 years old with Graves disease.

This clonotype occurred a few times. V and J are TRBV11-1 and TRBJ1-3; perhaps TRBD1 as D (5 bases). This CDR3 comprises 15 residues. With 2 bases removed from V and 2 bases from J, the gap between germline ends came to 10 bases. The germline CDR1 and CDR2 sequences are SGHAT and FQDESV (reference sequence). CDR3 residues: CASSLSPTAGNTIYF. CDR3 in DNA: TGTGCCAGCAGCTTATCCCCGACAGCTGGAAACACCATATATTTT.

This clonotype was observed a few times. In DNA, the CDR3 is TGTGCCAGCAGCGTTTTCGGAACCGGGGGGAGCGGGATTTCGGAGCAGTACTTC. It yields the protein CASSVFGTGGSGISEQYF. The chain combines TRBV9 with TRBJ2-7; 7 nucleotides match TRBD2. Trimming cost V 2 bases and J 7 bases; bases outside gene matches: 21. The CDR3 totals 18 residues. CDR1 and CDR2 (germline): SGDLS, YYNGEE.

The genes are TRBV20-1 and TRBJ1-1, with no clear D. The germline CDR1 and CDR2 sequences are DFQATT and SNEGSKA (reference sequence). V lost 5 bases, J lost 4 bases, and 14 bases lay in between. This CDR3 contains 13 residues. CDR3 DNA: TGCAGTGCTCCCCCCCTGGGTGTCACTGAAGCTTTCTTT. Amino acids: CSAPPLGVTEAFF.

Written as DNA, the CDR3 is TGTGCCAGCAAGAAGGGCTCCCCCACCTACGAGCAGTACTTC. This codes for CASKKGSPTYEQYF. J is TRBJ2-7 and V is TRBV5-6, with D unresolved. This CDR3 has 14 residues. The germline gives CDR1 SGHDT, CDR2 YYEEEE. V shed 6 bases and J shed 2 bases, with 15 bases lying between them.

The chain recombines TRBV24-1 with TRBJ2-1; the match to TRBD2 covers 11 bases. The length of the CDR3 is 18 residues. The V gene end was trimmed by 4 bases and the J gene end by 1 base; junction bases not matched to a gene: 8. Germline V gene data show CDR1 as KGHDR and CDR2 as SFDVKD. The CDR3 coding sequence is TGTGCCACCAGTGACACCGGGACTAGCGGACTTTCCTACAATGAGCAGTTCTTC. The encoded protein is CATSDTGTSGLSYNEQFF.

The CDR3 reads CASSPGTSGWGEQFF. CDR3 DNA sequence: TGTGCCAGCAGCCCCGGGACTAGCGGATGGGGTGAGCAGTTCTTC. The V and J genes are TRBV11-2 and TRBJ2-1; 11 nucleotides align to TRBD2. In germline, CDR1 is SGHAT, CDR2 FQNNGV. Trimming at V came to 5 bases and at J to 9 bases, leaving 9 bases not matched to a gene. CDR3 size: 15 residues.

This clonotype was counted a few times. The chain employs TRBV6-2 or TRBV6-3 and TRBJ2-7, with TRBD2 as a possible D gene (6 bases). The germline CDR1 and CDR2 sequences are MNHEY and SVGEGT. CDR3 length equals 14 residues. The V end was cut by 2 bases, the J end by 2 bases, with 10 bases between. CDR3: CASSYGGNTYEQYF. CDR3 sequence (DNA): TGTGCCAGCAGTTACGGCGGGAACACCTACGAGCAGTACTTC.

In its sample, this clonotype was seen a few times. The J gene is TRBJ2-5, the V gene TRBV29-1; the D call may be TRBD1 or TRBD2 (7 bases each). Looked up from germline, CDR1 is SQVTM and CDR2 is ANQGSEA. The CDR3 contains 13 residues. Trimming pared 4 bases from V and 5 bases from J, leaving 14 bases between. The chain's CDR3 is CSVAYRGGETQYF. The CDR3 region has the DNA TGCAGCGTTGCATACAGGGGAGGGGAGACCCAGTACTTC.

The chain joins TRBV7-9 to TRBJ2-1, with TRBD1 as a possible D gene (6 bases). The CDR3 totals 15 residues. V lost 3 bases and J lost 7, with 16 bases in between. CDR1 is SEHNR and CDR2 is FQNEAQ in the germline V gene (reference sequence). The CDR3 sequence is CASSFPVAQGNEQFF. In DNA form, the CDR3 reads TGTGCCAGCAGCTTCCCCGTAGCACAGGGAAATGAGCAGTTCTTC.

This clonotype came up many times. This chain connects TRBV27 to TRBJ2-3; 13 nucleotides line up with TRBD2. Unmatched junction bases numbered 12, after V lost 6 bases and J lost 3 bases. Germline V lookup: CDR1 MNHEY, CDR2 SMNVEV (reference sequence). CDR3 length equals 18 residues. The DNA of the CDR3 is TGTGCCAGCAGCTTTGGAGCGGGGACTAGCGGGATGACAGATACGCAGTATTTT. It yields the protein CASSFGAGTSGMTDTQYF.